Each of the 9 T cell receptor beta chains below was sequenced from the same sample in a study of blood T cells in healthy people across ages. Alongside a J-beta primer mix, a sample-barcoded 5' primer served in a second PCR lasting about 7 to 12 cycles. TCRdb recomputed calls from the 5' RACE reads with MiXCR, one row per CDR3 protein. The sample contains 1 million to 1.2 million distinct CDR3 sequences, approximately 38% of which appear only once. The material sequenced was blood. The receptors were gathered from a man younger than 30 in good health.

The V and J genes are TRBV7-6 and TRBJ2-5, with TRBD1 identical over 7 bases. Germline V gene data show CDR1 as SGHVS and CDR2 as FNYEAQ. The CDR3 runs to 16 residues. J lost 2 bases, V lost 2 bases, and 8 bases had no gene match. This CDR3 is CASSLFGTALQETQYF. The CDR3 DNA follows: TGTGCCAGCAGCTTATTCGGGACAGCCCTACAAGAGACCCAGTACTTC.

This chain joins TRBV6-6 and TRBJ1-1; D gene unclear. Trimming shortened V by 7 bases and J by 1 base, and 10 bases separated the two germline ends. CDR3 length: 13 residues. Germline V gene sequence: CDR1 MNHNY, CDR2 SVGAGI (reference sequence). CDR3 in DNA: TGTGCCAGCACTCAACTCCAGAACACTGAAGCTTTCTTT. It translates to CASTQLQNTEAFF.

CDR3 region: CASSSRAGLAEAFF. DNA of the CDR3: TGTGCCAGCAGCTCCCGTGCCGGGCTGGCTGAAGCTTTCTTT. This chain joins TRBV9 and TRBJ1-1; D call uncertain. V lost 4 bases, J lost 6 bases, and 16 bases lay in between. The CDR3 is made up of 14 amino acids. CDR1 is SGDLS and CDR2 is YYNGEE in the germline V gene.

J is TRBJ2-1 and V is TRBV20-1; TRBD2 matches at 11 bases. The junction had 13 bases not matched to a gene; V was cut back by 5 bases and J by 10 bases. Germline CDR1 is DFQATT and CDR2 is SNEGSKA (reference sequence). The CDR3 runs 15 residues. DNA of the CDR3: TGCAGTGCTTCAGCCACTAGCGGGGGCCGAGTGGAGCAGTTCTTC. Protein sequence: CSASATSGGRVEQFF.

The chain has TRBV6-5 and TRBJ2-7; D is unclear. In germline, CDR1 is MNHEY, CDR2 SVGAGI. V gave up 6 bases and J gave up 0 bases, with 6 bases separating them. The CDR3 totals 12 residues. CDR3 nucleotides: TGTGCCAGCAGCGGCCGCTCCTACGAGCAGTACTTC. The encoded protein is CASSGRSYEQYF.

This clonotype was detected many times. V and J are TRBV3-1 and TRBJ2-5; unclear D gene. CDR1 and CDR2 (germline): LGHDT, YNNKEL (reference sequence). V was cut by 7 bases and J by 4 bases, with 10 bases left in between. The CDR3 is 12 residues long. The CDR3 spells CASTLLGETQYF. The CDR3 nucleotides are TGTGCCAGCACCCTCTTAGGAGAGACCCAGTACTTC.

Of note for this clonotype: Its ends do not fully match the called genes, so a read error is possible. Written as DNA, the CDR3 is TGTGCCGGCAGCCCCCCCTCCCAAGGTCGTACCGGGGAGCTGTTTTTT. This encodes CAGSPPSQGRTGELFF. This rearrangement joins TRBV7-6 to TRBJ2-2; no firm D call. The germline V gene has CDR1 SGHVS and CDR2 FNYEAQ. The CDR3 totals 16 residues.

The rearrangement uses TRBV10-3 and TRBJ2-3, with 7 positions matching TRBD2. Germline lookup yields CDR1 ENHRY and CDR2 SYGVKD. The CDR3 length is 15 residues. V shed 3 bases, J shed 2 bases, and the junction held 5 bases outside the gene matches. The CDR3, as DNA: TGTGCCATCAGTGAAAGCGGGGCTAACACAGATACGCAGTATTTT. Translation: CAISESGANTDTQYF.

This clonotype has only one observation. A read error may produce the germline difference seen at one junction end. The gene calls are TRBV19 and TRBJ2-7, with a weak D call TRBD1 (6 bases). Germline V gene sequence: CDR1 LNHDA, CDR2 SQIVND (reference sequence). The CDR3 spans 14 residues. This chain's CDR3 is CASSMGARDYEQYF. The CDR3 DNA is TGCGCCAGTAGTATGGGGGCGCGTGACTACGAGCAGTACTTC.